This TCR beta chain was profiled in a study of blood T cell repertoires in COVID-19. Trimming cost V 4 bases and J 4 bases; bases outside gene matches: 5. There are 15 residues in the CDR3. CDR1 SGHRS and CDR2 YFSETQ come from the germline V gene. The repertoire was sequenced with immunoSEQ multiplex PCR; TCRdb's copy has only in-frame clones and lacks some. The table records around 240,000 clones, approximately 85% of them present only once. This clone appeared once. This chain uses TRBV5-1 with TRBJ2-6, with TRBD1 matching over 7 bases. Sequenced sample: PBMCs or T cells enriched from blood (not recorded which). The TCR comes from a woman between 50 and 59 years old who had recovered from COVID-19. The CDR3 DNA follows: TGCGCCAGCAGCGACAGGGCCAACGGGGCCAACGTCCTGACTTTC. Translated: CASSDRANGANVLTF.